Presented here are 24 T cell receptor beta chains from one specimen sequenced in a study of cytomegalovirus exposure and HLA in healthy donors. The PCR employed 60 Vbeta primers together with 13 Jbeta primers. Sequencing was performed with immunoSEQ multiplex PCR; in TCRdb, only in-frame clones are kept and a portion is missing. This table holds about 100,000 clones, over 9.5% found once. Specimen: PBMCs. Receptors originate from a man aged 40-50 years in good health and CMV-seropositive.

This sequence joins TRBV5-1 and TRBJ2-7, with 9 bases identical to TRBD1. With 3 bases clipped from V and 2 bases from J, the junction kept 3 bases outside the gene matches. Germline assignment: CDR1 SGHRS and CDR2 YFSETQ. This CDR3 has 14 amino acids. The CDR3 loop is CASSSGTGPYEQYF. The CDR3 DNA sequence: TGCGCCAGCAGCTCCGGGACAGGGCCCTACGAGCAGTACTTC.

This rearrangement joins TRBV5-6 to TRBJ2-5, with 14 bases lining up with TRBD2. Germline V gene lookup returns CDR1 SGHDT and CDR2 YYEEEE. Trimming removed 0 bases from V and 5 bases from J; junction bases left unmatched: 9. This CDR3 is built from 18 residues. The CDR3, as DNA: TGTGCCAGCAGCTTGGCCTTGACTAGCGGGAGGGTGGTGGAGACCCAGTACTTC. Translated, it gives CASSLALTSGRVVETQYF.

This clone was found a few times. The V gene is TRBV5-6, the J gene TRBJ1-5, with D maybe TRBD1 (6 bases). Germline CDR1 reads SGHDT; CDR2 reads YYEEEE. V lost 3 bases and J lost 0, with 10 bases in between. The length of the CDR3 is 15 residues. The CDR3: CASSWGRNSNQPQHF. The CDR3 DNA reads TGTGCCAGCAGCTGGGGGCGTAATAGCAATCAGCCCCAGCATTTT.

The V and J genes are TRBV5-1 and TRBJ2-3, with 10 bases that match TRBD2. This CDR3 contains 14 residues. J was trimmed by 6 bases and V by 1 base; bases with no gene match: 2. Germline lookup yields CDR1 SGHRS and CDR2 YFSETQ. CDR3 sequence reads: CASSLTSGEDTQYF. CDR3 coding DNA: TGCGCCAGCAGCTTGACTAGCGGGGAGGATACGCAGTATTTT.

V is TRBV25-1 and J is TRBJ2-5; 7 bases fit TRBD2. From germline, CDR1 is MGHDK and CDR2 SYGVNS. The junction had 7 bases not matched to a gene; V was cut back by 7 bases and J by 8 bases. The CDR3 spans 12 residues. CDR3 coding DNA: TGTGCCAGCACCCCCAGGGAGGGAACCCAGTACTTC. Encoded protein: CASTPREGTQYF.

V usage is TRBV7-9 and J usage is TRBJ1-1; D possibly corresponds to TRBD1 (5 bases). Per the germline V gene, CDR1 is SEHNR and CDR2 is FQNEAQ (reference sequence). The CDR3 extends over 15 amino acids. The V gene lost 5 bases and the J gene lost 2 bases, with 15 bases spanning the gap. The CDR3 protein is CASSPKTGRNTEAFF. CDR3 DNA sequence: TGTGCCAGCAGCCCCAAAACAGGCCGAAACACTGAAGCTTTCTTT.

J is TRBJ2-3 and V is TRBV2, with 10 bases that match TRBD2. Per germline, CDR1 SNHLY and CDR2 FYNNEI. This CDR3 spans 14 amino acids. The V and J ends lost 6 bases and 4 bases, in that order; junction bases with no gene match: 4. The CDR3 loop reads CASRSGRGSDTQYF. CDR3 bases: TGTGCCAGCAGAAGCGGGAGGGGGTCAGATACGCAGTATTTT.

This clone has at least ten counts. The chain carries TRBV4-2 and TRBJ2-7, with 8 bases identical to TRBD1. This CDR3 spans 16 amino acids. V dropped 4 bases and J dropped 5; count of bases not matched to a gene: 13. CDR1 is LGHNA, CDR2 YNFKEQ, per germline. The CDR3 DNA follows: TGTGCCAGCAGCCCTTCCCACGGACAGGGCGTCAACGAGCAGTACTTC. Protein sequence: CASSPSHGQGVNEQYF.

The chain has TRBV15 and TRBJ2-1; 11 bases map to TRBD2. The CDR3 covers 15 residues. Losses at the gene ends were 5 bases for V and 7 bases for J; bases not matched to a gene: 7. Germline V gives CDR1 LNHNV, CDR2 YYDKDF (reference sequence). Here the CDR3 reads CATSGRTSGLNEQFF. CDR3 DNA sequence: TGTGCCACCAGCGGGAGGACTAGCGGGCTTAATGAGCAGTTCTTC.

This chain joins TRBV7-2 and TRBJ2-7; 8 bases agree with TRBD1. Germline CDR1 SGHTA, CDR2 FQGNSA. There are 17 residues in the CDR3. The junction had 12 bases not matched to a gene; V was cut back by 2 bases and J by 3 bases. The CDR3 sequence is CASSLIRPTGVFYEQYF. The CDR3 region has the DNA TGTGCCAGCAGCTTAATCCGCCCGACAGGGGTTTTCTACGAGCAGTACTTC.

This clone was detected only a few times. The CDR3 DNA sequence: TGCAGCCCGCCGCTCAGATCAGAGGGCTACAATGAGCAGTTCTTC. Protein sequence: CSPPLRSEGYNEQFF. The chain carries TRBV29-1 and TRBJ2-1; TRBD2 might be the D (5 bases). The CDR3 has 15 amino acids. Looked up from germline, CDR1 is SQVTM and CDR2 is ANQGSEA. The ends were cut back, 8 bases at V and 3 bases at J, with 20 bases in the middle.

This clone was found a few times. V and J are TRBV2 and TRBJ2-3; tentative D call: TRBD1 (6 bases). V lost 6 bases, J lost 3 bases, and 19 bases lay in between. Germline values: CDR1 SNHLY, CDR2 FYNNEI. CDR3 size: 16 residues. Here the CDR3 reads CASRPTGLLFTDTQYF. The CDR3 DNA follows: TGTGCCAGCAGACCCACAGGGTTACTCTTTACAGATACGCAGTATTTT.

The CDR3 loop reads CASSFKGMNTEAFF. Here the CDR3 DNA reads TGTGCCAGCAGCTTCAAGGGGATGAACACTGAAGCTTTCTTT. The chain joins TRBV5-6 to TRBJ1-1; maybe TRBD1 (5 bases). The CDR3 extends over 14 amino acids. Trimming left V 2 bases short and J 0 bases short, with 8 bases between. CDR1 is SGHDT, CDR2 YYEEEE, per germline.

This clone was counted between two and nine times. This chain connects TRBV29-1 to TRBJ2-3, with D possibly matching TRBD2 (5 bases). The germline V gene has CDR1 SQVTM and CDR2 ANQGSEA. The length of the CDR3 is 13 residues. V gave up 4 bases and J gave up 2 bases, with 10 bases separating them. CDR3 amino acids: CSVGQRTTDTQYF. DNA of the CDR3: TGCAGCGTTGGGCAGCGGACCACAGATACGCAGTATTTT.

The chain is built from TRBV14 and TRBJ2-1, with TRBD2 identical over 10 bases. V shed 5 bases and J 3 bases; nucleotides not matched to a gene: 10. Per germline, CDR1 SGHDN and CDR2 FVKESK. The CDR3 totals 17 residues. CDR3 region: CASSTYTLAGVYNEQFF. The CDR3 DNA follows: TGTGCCAGCAGCACATATACCCTAGCGGGAGTCTACAATGAGCAGTTCTTC.

As concerns this clone: The junction and the germline gene differ at one end; a read error may be behind it. The CDR3 DNA sequence: TGTGTCAGCAGCTTACTGGGACAGGGGAACACTGAAGCTTTCTTT. This translates into CVSSLLGQGNTEAFF. The chain links TRBV7-3 to TRBJ1-1, with 9 bases aligning to TRBD1. The germline gives CDR1 SGHTA, CDR2 FQGTGA. The CDR3 loop spans 15 amino acids.

The gene calls are TRBV27 and TRBJ2-7, with TRBD1 matching over 10 bases. CDR3 size: 15 residues. Trimming removed 3 bases from V and 4 bases from J; junction bases left unmatched: 6. The germline V gene encodes CDR1 MNHEY and CDR2 SMNVEV (reference sequence). CDR3 bases: TGTGCCAGCAGTTTGGGACAGGGGCGCAGGTACGAGCAGTACTTC. It is translated as CASSLGQGRRYEQYF.

This clone was counted only a few times. The chain carries TRBV5-1 and TRBJ2-1, with 7 bases that match TRBD2. V lost 0 bases, J lost 6 bases, and 6 bases stayed unmatched. The CDR3 totals 15 residues. The germline V gene has CDR1 SGHRS and CDR2 YFSETQ. The CDR3 here is CASSLVAGATNEQFF. CDR3 coding DNA: TGCGCCAGCAGCTTGGTCGCGGGAGCTACCAATGAGCAGTTCTTC.

The genes are TRBV7-9 and TRBJ1-5; 8 nucleotides match TRBD1. Germline CDR1 reads SEHNR; CDR2 reads FQNEAQ (reference sequence). V dropped 5 bases and J dropped 0; count of bases not matched to a gene: 3. The CDR3 has 15 amino acids. CDR3 bases: TGTGCCAGCAGCCCAGGGGGCAATAGCAATCAGCCCCAGCATTTT. Translated: CASSPGGNSNQPQHF.

This clone was seen once. The J gene is TRBJ1-1, the V gene TRBV18, with D possibly matching TRBD1 (6 bases). CDR3 size: 16 residues. V gave up 2 bases and J gave up 1 base, with 14 bases separating them. The germline V gene encodes CDR1 KGHSH and CDR2 LQKENI. CDR3 residues: CASSPMQGGGNTEAFF. The CDR3 nucleotides are TGTGCCAGCTCACCAATGCAGGGAGGGGGGAACACTGAAGCTTTCTTT.

There are a few counts of this clone. The gene calls are TRBV4-2 and TRBJ2-5, with 14 positions matching TRBD2. This CDR3 comprises 17 residues. Germline assignment: CDR1 LGHNA and CDR2 YNFKEQ. Trimming cost V 1 base and J 1 base; bases outside gene matches: 2. The CDR3 nucleotides are TGTGCCAGCAGCCAAGGACTAGCGGGAGGGCCCCAAGAGACCCAGTACTTC. It yields the protein CASSQGLAGGPQETQYF.

For the CDR3, the DNA is TGTGCCAGCAGTGCTCAGGGGGTTGCGGCTAATGAAAAACTGTTTTTT. Amino acid sequence: CASSAQGVAANEKLFF. The chain combines TRBV2 with TRBJ1-4; 7 bases agree with TRBD1. This CDR3 is 16 amino acids long. The germline V gene encodes CDR1 SNHLY and CDR2 FYNNEI. The V and J ends lost 4 bases and 3 bases, in that order; junction bases with no gene match: 8.

The rearrangement uses TRBV5-4 and TRBJ1-2; D unresolved. V gave up 1 base and J gave up 0 bases, with 10 bases separating them. Germline V gene data show CDR1 as SGHNT and CDR2 as YYREEE (reference sequence). The CDR3 totals 15 residues. In DNA form, the CDR3 reads TGTGCCAGCAGCTTGTATTCGATAGCTAACTATGGCTACACCTTC. This translates into CASSLYSIANYGYTF.

The gene calls are TRBV7-9 and TRBJ2-3; 9 nucleotides match TRBD1. The length of the CDR3 is 15 residues. CDR1 is SEHNR and CDR2 is FQNEAQ in the germline V gene (reference sequence). Germline trimming cut 5 bases from V and 4 bases from J; bases unmatched to any gene: 7. The CDR3 sequence: CASSARDRDPDTQYF. CDR3 DNA sequence: TGTGCCAGCAGCGCCCGGGACAGGGATCCAGATACGCAGTATTTT.